The 4 T cell receptor beta chains given below trace back to one sample, sequenced in a study of radiation and T cells in renal cell carcinoma. Assay: immunoSEQ multiplex PCR; the TCRdb copy retains only in-frame clones and omits some. The sample has fewer than 90,000 clones; 80% to 90% are singletons. Time point defined: blood 2 weeks post-SBRT. The sample's treatment: 15 Gy SBRT to primary tumor, nephrectomy 4 weeks later. This material consisted of blood, taken from a patient whose treatment included radiotherapy and nephrectomy. These receptors were obtained from a woman aged 50 to 60 with renal cell carcinoma.

The gene calls are TRBV27 and TRBJ2-7, with 10 bases matching TRBD1. V gave up 5 bases and J gave up 2 bases; unmatched junction bases: 3. This CDR3 has 14 amino acids. The germline gives CDR1 MNHEY, CDR2 SMNVEV (reference sequence). The CDR3 loop is CASSLGQGAYEQYF. The CDR3 nucleotides read TGTGCCAGCAGTCTTGGACAGGGGGCCTACGAGCAGTACTTC.

The chain employs TRBV9 and TRBJ2-7; 7 nucleotides line up with TRBD1. This CDR3 has 13 residues. In germline, CDR1 is SGDLS, CDR2 YYNGEE. The V gene end was trimmed by 4 bases and the J gene end by 3 bases; junction bases not matched to a gene: 4. CDR3 in DNA: TGTGCCAGCAGCAGGACAGGCCTCTACGAGCAGTACTTC. It specifies CASSRTGLYEQYF.

The CDR3 coding sequence is TGTGCCAGCAGTGAAATGGGGCCCCTGAATGAGCAGTTCTTC. This sequence encodes CASSEMGPLNEQFF. The chain links TRBV2 to TRBJ2-1; TRBD1 is a possible D gene (5 bases). This CDR3 is 14 amino acids long. The germline gives CDR1 SNHLY, CDR2 FYNNEI. The germline V and J ends were trimmed by 2 bases and 7 bases, with 12 bases remaining between them.

The chain employs TRBV11-3 and TRBJ2-1; 10 bases agree with TRBD2. Germline V gene data show CDR1 as SGHNT and CDR2 as YENEEA. The CDR3 has 14 amino acids. The trim removed 4 bases at V and 9 bases at J, leaving 6 bases unmatched. The CDR3 DNA sequence: TGTGCCAGCAGCTCGAGCGGGGGGGCTGGTGAGCAGTTCTTC. Translation gives CASSSSGGAGEQFF.